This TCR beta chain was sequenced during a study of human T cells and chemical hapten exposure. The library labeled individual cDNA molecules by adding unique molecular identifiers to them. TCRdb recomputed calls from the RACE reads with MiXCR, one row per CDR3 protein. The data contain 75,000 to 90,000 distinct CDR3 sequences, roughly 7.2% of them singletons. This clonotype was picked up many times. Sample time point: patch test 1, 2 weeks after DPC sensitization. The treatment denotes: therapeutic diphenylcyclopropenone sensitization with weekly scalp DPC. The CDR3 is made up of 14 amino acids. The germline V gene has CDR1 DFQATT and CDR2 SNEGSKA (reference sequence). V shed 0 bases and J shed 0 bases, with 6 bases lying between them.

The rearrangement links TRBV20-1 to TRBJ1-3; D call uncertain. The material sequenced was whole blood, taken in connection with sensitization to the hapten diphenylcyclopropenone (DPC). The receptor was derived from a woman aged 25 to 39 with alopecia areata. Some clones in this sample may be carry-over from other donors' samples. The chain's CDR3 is CSARDSSSGNTIYF. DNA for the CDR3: TGCAGTGCTAGAGATAGCAGCTCTGGAAACACCATATATTTT.